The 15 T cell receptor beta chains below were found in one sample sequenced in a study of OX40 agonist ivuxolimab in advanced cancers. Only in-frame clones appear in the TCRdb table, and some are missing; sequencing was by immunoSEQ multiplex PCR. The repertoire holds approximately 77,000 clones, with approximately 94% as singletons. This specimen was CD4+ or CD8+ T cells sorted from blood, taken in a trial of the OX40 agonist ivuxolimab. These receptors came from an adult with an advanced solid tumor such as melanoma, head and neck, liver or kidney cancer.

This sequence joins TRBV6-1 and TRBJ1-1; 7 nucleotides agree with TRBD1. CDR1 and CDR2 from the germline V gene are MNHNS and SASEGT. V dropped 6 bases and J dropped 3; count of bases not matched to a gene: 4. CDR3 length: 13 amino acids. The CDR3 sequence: CASRTGRDTEAFF. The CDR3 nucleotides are TGTGCCAGCAGGACAGGGAGGGACACTGAAGCTTTCTTT.

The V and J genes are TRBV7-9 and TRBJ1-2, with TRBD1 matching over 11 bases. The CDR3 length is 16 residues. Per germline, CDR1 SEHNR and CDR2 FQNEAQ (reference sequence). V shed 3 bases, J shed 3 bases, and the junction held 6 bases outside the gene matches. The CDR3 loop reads CASSFWTGGADYGYTF. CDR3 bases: TGTGCCAGCAGCTTTTGGACAGGGGGCGCAGACTATGGCTACACCTTC.

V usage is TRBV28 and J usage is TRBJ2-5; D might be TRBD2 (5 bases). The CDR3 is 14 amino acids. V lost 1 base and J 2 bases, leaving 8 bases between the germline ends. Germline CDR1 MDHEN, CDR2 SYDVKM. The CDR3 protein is CASSLLGAQETQYF. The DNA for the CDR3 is TGTGCCAGCAGTTTATTGGGAGCACAAGAGACCCAGTACTTC.

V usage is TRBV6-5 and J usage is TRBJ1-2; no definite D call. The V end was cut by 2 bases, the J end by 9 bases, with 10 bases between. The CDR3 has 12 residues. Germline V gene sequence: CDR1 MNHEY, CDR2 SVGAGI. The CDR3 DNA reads TGTGCCAGCAGTTACCTCGGTGGAAGCTACACCTTC. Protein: CASSYLGGSYTF.

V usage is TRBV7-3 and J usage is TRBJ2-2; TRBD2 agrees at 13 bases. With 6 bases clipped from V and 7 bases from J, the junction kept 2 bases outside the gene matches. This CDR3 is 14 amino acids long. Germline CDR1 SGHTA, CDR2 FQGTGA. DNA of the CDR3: TGTGCCAGCAGAGGGACTAGCGGGGTCGGGGAGCTGTTTTTT. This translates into CASRGTSGVGELFF.

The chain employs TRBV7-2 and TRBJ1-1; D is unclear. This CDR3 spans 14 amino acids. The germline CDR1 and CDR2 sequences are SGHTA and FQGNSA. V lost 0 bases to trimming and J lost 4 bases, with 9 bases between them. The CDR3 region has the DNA TGTGCCAGCAGCTTAGCGTTAGTTAGCACTGAAGCTTTCTTT. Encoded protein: CASSLALVSTEAFF. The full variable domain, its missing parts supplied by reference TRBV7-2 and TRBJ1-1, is GAGVSQSPSNKVTEKGKDVELRCDPISGHTALYWYRQSLGQGLEFLIYFQGNSAPDKSGLPSDRFSAERTGGSVSTLTIQRTQQEDSAVYLCASSLALVSTEAFFGQGTRLTVV.

The CDR3 DNA reads TGTGCCAGCAGTTACTCGGATCAGCCCCAGCATTTT. Amino acid sequence: CASSYSDQPQHF. The chain combines TRBV6-7 with TRBJ1-5; no clear D gene. TRBV6-7 is identified as an open reading frame with a role that is uncertain. V was cut by 0 bases and J by 5 bases, with 2 bases left in between. The CDR3 totals 12 residues.

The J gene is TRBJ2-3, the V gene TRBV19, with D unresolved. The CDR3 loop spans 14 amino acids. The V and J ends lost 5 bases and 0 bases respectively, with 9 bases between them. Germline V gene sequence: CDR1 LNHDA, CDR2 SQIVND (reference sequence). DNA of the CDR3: TGTGCCAGTAGTGCCCAGGATAGCACAGATACGCAGTATTTT. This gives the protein CASSAQDSTDTQYF.

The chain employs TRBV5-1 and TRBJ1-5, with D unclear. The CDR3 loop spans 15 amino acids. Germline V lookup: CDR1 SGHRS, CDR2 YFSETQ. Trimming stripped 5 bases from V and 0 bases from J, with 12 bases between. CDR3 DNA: TGCGCCAGCAGTCTTAAGGGCGATAGCAATCAGCCCCAGCATTTT. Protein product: CASSLKGDSNQPQHF.

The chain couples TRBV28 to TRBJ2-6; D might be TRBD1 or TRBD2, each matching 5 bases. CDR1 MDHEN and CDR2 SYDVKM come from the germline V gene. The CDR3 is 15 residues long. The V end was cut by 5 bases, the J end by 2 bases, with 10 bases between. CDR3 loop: CASSPLGAGANVLTF. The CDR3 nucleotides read TGTGCCAGCAGTCCCCTGGGGGCTGGGGCCAACGTCCTGACTTTC.

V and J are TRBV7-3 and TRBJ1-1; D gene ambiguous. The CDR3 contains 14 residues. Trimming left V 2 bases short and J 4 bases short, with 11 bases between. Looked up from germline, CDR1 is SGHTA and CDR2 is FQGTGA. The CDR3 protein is CASSLSPGGTEAFF. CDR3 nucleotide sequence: TGTGCCAGCAGCTTATCCCCAGGCGGCACTGAAGCTTTCTTT.

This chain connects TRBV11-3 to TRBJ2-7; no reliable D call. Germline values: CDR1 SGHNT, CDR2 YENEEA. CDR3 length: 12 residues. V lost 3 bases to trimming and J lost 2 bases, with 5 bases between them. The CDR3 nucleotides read TGTGCCAGCAGCTTCCATCCCTACGAGCAGTACTTC. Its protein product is CASSFHPYEQYF. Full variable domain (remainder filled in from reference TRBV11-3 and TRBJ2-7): EAGVVQSPRYKIIEKKQPVAFWCNPISGHNTLYWYLQNLGQGPELLIRYENEEAVDDSQLPKDRFSAERLKGVDSTLKIQPAELGDSAVYLCASSFHPYEQYFGPGTRLTVT.

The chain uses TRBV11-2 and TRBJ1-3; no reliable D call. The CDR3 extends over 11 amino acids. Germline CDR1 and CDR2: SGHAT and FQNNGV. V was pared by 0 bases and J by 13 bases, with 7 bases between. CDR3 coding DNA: TGTGCCAGCAGCTTAGACAGTGAAATATATTTT. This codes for CASSLDSEIYF.

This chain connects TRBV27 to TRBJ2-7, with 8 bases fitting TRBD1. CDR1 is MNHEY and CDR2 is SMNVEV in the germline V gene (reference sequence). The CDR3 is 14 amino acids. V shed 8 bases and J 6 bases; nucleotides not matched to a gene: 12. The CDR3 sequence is CASRRGQGGFEQYF. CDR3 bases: TGTGCCAGCCGAAGAGGACAGGGCGGCTTCGAGCAGTACTTC.

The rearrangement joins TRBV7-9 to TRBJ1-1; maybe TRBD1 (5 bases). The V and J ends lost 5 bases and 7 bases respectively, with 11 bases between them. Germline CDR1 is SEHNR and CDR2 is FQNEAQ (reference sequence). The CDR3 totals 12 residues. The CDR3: CASSRGGYEAFF. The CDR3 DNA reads TGTGCCAGCAGCCGGGGGGGTTATGAAGCTTTCTTT.